The 30 T cell receptor beta chains reported below all come from one sample, sequenced in a study of graft-versus-host responses after intestinal transplantation. Sequencing used immunoSEQ multiplex PCR; TCRdb keeps in-frame clones, though not all of them. The sample has about 54,000 clones; around 90% are singletons. The material was PBMCs, obtained 662 days after intestinal transplant. These receptors were obtained from a human patient who received an intestinal transplant, so some T cells may come from the graft donor.

The chain employs TRBV11-2 and TRBJ1-5, with D tentatively TRBD1 (5 bases). Trimming stripped 0 bases from V and 4 bases from J, with 7 bases between. The CDR3 has 14 residues. The germline gives CDR1 SGHAT, CDR2 FQNNGV. The CDR3, as DNA: TGTGCCAGCAGCTTAGATGGGGGAAATCAGCCCCAGCATTTT. Its translation is CASSLDGGNQPQHF.

V usage is TRBV5-1 and J usage is TRBJ1-2, with 7 bases matching TRBD1. V lost 5 bases and J lost 8; bases outside the gene matches: 9. The CDR3 totals 13 residues. Germline lookup yields CDR1 SGHRS and CDR2 YFSETQ. The CDR3 DNA is TGCGCCAGCAGTACAACAGGGGCCCCGGGCTACACCTTC. It specifies CASSTTGAPGYTF.

The chain couples TRBV2 to TRBJ2-7; 7 bases match TRBD1. CDR1 and CDR2 from the germline V gene are SNHLY and FYNNEI. The CDR3 loop spans 14 amino acids. V was pared by 6 bases and J by 1 base, with 6 bases of the junction left unmatched. The CDR3 reads CASRTRQGSYEQYF. For the CDR3, the DNA is TGTGCCAGCAGAACCCGACAGGGTTCCTACGAGCAGTACTTC. Looking up the rest from reference TRBV2 and TRBJ2-7 gives the full variable domain: EPEVTQTPSHQVTQMGQEVILRCVPISNHLYFYWYRQILGQKVEFLVSFYNNEISEKSEIFDDQFSVERPDGSNFTLKIRSTKLEDSAMYFCASRTRQGSYEQYFGPGTRLTVT.

V is TRBV27 and J is TRBJ2-2; D not certain. This CDR3 comprises 21 residues. Germline V gene data show CDR1 as MNHEY and CDR2 as SMNVEV (reference sequence). Trimming stripped 11 bases from V and 1 base from J, with 35 bases between. The CDR3 region has the DNA TGTGCCTCGTCACCTTTGAGGTTCGTCGGCGAGCCCTCAGTGAACACCGGGGAGCTGTTTTTT. This gives the protein CASSPLRFVGEPSVNTGELFF.

The chain recombines TRBV7-2 with TRBJ2-1, with D tentatively TRBD1 (6 bases). The V gene's germline CDR1 is SGHTA and CDR2 FQGNSA. The CDR3 has 12 residues. The V end lost 8 bases, the J end lost 6 bases, and 11 bases lay between the germline ends. The CDR3 sequence is CASGYRVNEQFF. CDR3 nucleotide sequence: TGTGCCAGCGGGTACAGGGTCAATGAGCAGTTCTTC.

The chain carries TRBV7-8 and TRBJ1-2; 10 bases match TRBD1. V gave up 5 bases and J gave up 1 base; unmatched junction bases: 1. Germline CDR1 is SGHVS and CDR2 is FQNEAQ. There are 14 residues in the CDR3. CDR3 in DNA: TGTGCCAGCAGCCGGGACAGGGGTAACTATGGCTACACCTTC. It codes for CASSRDRGNYGYTF.

The chain is built from TRBV27 and TRBJ2-7; D is unresolved. The germline gives CDR1 MNHEY, CDR2 SMNVEV (reference sequence). This CDR3 has 14 residues. The ends were cut back, 0 bases at V and 3 bases at J, with 9 bases in the middle. CDR3 region: CASSLSGPDYEQYF. The CDR3 DNA sequence: TGTGCCAGCAGTTTATCGGGTCCCGACTACGAGCAGTACTTC.

The rearrangement joins TRBV30 to TRBJ2-1, with TRBD2 identical over 9 bases. The ends lost 3 bases at V and 1 base at J; junction bases unmatched: 4. The germline V gene has CDR1 GTSNPN and CDR2 SVGIG (reference sequence). The CDR3 totals 15 residues. The CDR3: CAWSATSGSYNEQFF. The CDR3 DNA is TGTGCCTGGAGCGCGACTAGCGGATCCTACAATGAGCAGTTCTTC. Filled out from reference TRBV30 and TRBJ2-1, the complete variable domain reads SQTIHQWPATLVQPVGSPLSLECTVEGTSNPNLYWYRQAAGRGLQLLFYSVGIGQISSEVPQNLSASRPQDRQFILSSKKLLLSDSGFYLCAWSATSGSYNEQFFGPGTRLTVL.

V usage is TRBV5-1 and J usage is TRBJ1-1; 7 bases are shared with TRBD1. This CDR3 spans 14 amino acids. J lost 7 bases, V lost 3 bases, and 9 bases had no gene match. CDR1 and CDR2 from the germline V gene are SGHRS and YFSETQ. CDR3 DNA sequence: TGCGCCAGCAGCTCGCTTGTGACAGGGAGTGAAGCTTTCTTT. Translation: CASSSLVTGSEAFF.

The DNA for the CDR3 is TGTGCCAGCAGTTACCCCAGAGGAGGGACTAAAGAGACCCAGTACTTC. Translation gives CASSYPRGGTKETQYF. The V gene is TRBV6-6, the J gene TRBJ2-5; TRBD2 matches 7 bases. The CDR3 is 16 amino acids. J gave up 3 bases and V 2 bases, and 9 bases lay outside the gene matches. The germline V gene has CDR1 MNHNY and CDR2 SVGAGI (reference sequence).

The CDR3 sequence is CASSERGNQPQHF. DNA of the CDR3: TGTGCCAGCAGTGAACGGGGAAATCAGCCCCAGCATTTT. The chain joins TRBV2 to TRBJ1-5; no clear D gene. Trimming removed 2 bases at V and 4 bases at J, with 6 bases between. CDR1 is SNHLY and CDR2 is FYNNEI in the germline V gene. The CDR3 consists of 13 residues.

This sequence joins TRBV5-1 and TRBJ2-2, with TRBD2 identical over 10 bases. This CDR3 is 17 amino acids long. Trimming at V came to 0 bases and at J to 4 bases, leaving 6 bases not matched to a gene. Germline loops: CDR1 SGHRS, CDR2 YFSETQ. The CDR3 DNA reads TGCGCCAGCAGCTTGGGGGGGCTAGCGGGAGCCACCGGGGAGCTGTTTTTT. This gives the protein CASSLGGLAGATGELFF. The entire variable domain, with the rest obtained from reference TRBV5-1 and TRBJ2-2, is as follows: KAGVTQTPRYLIKTRGQQVTLSCSPISGHRSVSWYQQTPGQGLQFLFEYFSETQRNKGNFPGRFSGRQFSNSRSEMNVSTLELGDSALYLCASSLGGLAGATGELFFGEGSRLTVL.

About this clone itself: The junction and the germline gene differ at one end; a read error may be behind it. Other DNA sequences in this specimen translate into the identical CDR3. The chain has TRBV5-4 and TRBJ2-7, with 7 bases matching TRBD1. Per the germline V gene, CDR1 is SGHNT and CDR2 is YYREEE (reference sequence). The CDR3 extends over 13 amino acids. This CDR3 is CASSWDRNYEQYF. CDR3 DNA: TGCGCCAGCAGCTGGGACAGAAACTACGAGCAGTACTTC.

The chain links TRBV6-5 to TRBJ1-2; weak D call: TRBD1 (5 bases). The CDR3 contains 14 residues. Trimming pared 0 bases from V and 4 bases from J, leaving 9 bases between. Per germline, CDR1 MNHEY and CDR2 SVGAGI. The CDR3, as DNA: TGTGCCAGCAGTTACTCGAGGCAGGGCTATGGCTACACCTTC. Translated, it gives CASSYSRQGYGYTF.

The rearrangement joins TRBV5-1 to TRBJ2-3; D unclear. This CDR3 is built from 14 residues. CDR1 and CDR2 (germline): SGHRS, YFSETQ. V was clipped by 0 bases and J by 2 bases, with 7 bases between them. The CDR3 spells CASSLVVDTDTQYF. The CDR3 DNA is TGCGCCAGCAGCTTGGTCGTAGACACAGATACGCAGTATTTT.

The rearrangement uses TRBV6-5 and TRBJ1-2, with 10 bases matching TRBD1. CDR1 is MNHEY, CDR2 SVGAGI, per germline. The CDR3 covers 15 residues. V shed 2 bases and J 4 bases; nucleotides not matched to a gene: 4. The CDR3 loop reads CASSYGTGARYGYTF. The CDR3 coding sequence is TGTGCCAGCAGTTACGGGACAGGGGCCCGCTATGGCTACACCTTC.

The genes are TRBV5-5 and TRBJ2-7, with D perhaps TRBD1 or TRBD2 (5 bases each). In germline, CDR1 is SGHKS, CDR2 YYEKEE (reference sequence). The V end was cut by 0 bases, the J end by 5 bases, with 12 bases between. The CDR3 consists of 14 residues. For the CDR3, the DNA is TGTGCCAGCAGCTTGGCCGGGGTGGGACACGAGCAGTACTTC. Encoded protein: CASSLAGVGHEQYF.

The CDR3 loop reads CASSPRLAGFYEQYF. The CDR3 region has the DNA TGTGCCAGCTCACCAAGACTAGCGGGGTTCTACGAGCAGTACTTC. The genes are TRBV18 and TRBJ2-7; TRBD2 matches 11 bases. The V gene end was trimmed by 2 bases and the J gene end by 3 bases; junction bases not matched to a gene: 3. Germline V gene lookup returns CDR1 KGHSH and CDR2 LQKENI. CDR3 length: 15 residues.

The V gene is TRBV6-1, the J gene TRBJ1-4; D gene uncertain. CDR1 and CDR2 from the germline V gene are MNHNS and SASEGT. Trimming stripped 2 bases from V and 8 bases from J, with 12 bases between. This CDR3 is 14 amino acids long. The CDR3 here is CASSERWAGEKLFF. In DNA form, the CDR3 reads TGTGCCAGCAGTGAACGGTGGGCGGGGGAAAAACTGTTTTTT.

This chain connects TRBV5-1 to TRBJ1-1; no reliable D call. Germline CDR1 reads SGHRS; CDR2 reads YFSETQ. CDR3 length: 14 residues. V lost 2 bases to trimming and J lost 1 base, with 9 bases between them. CDR3 residues: CASSLLTENTEAFF. In nucleotides, the CDR3 is TGCGCCAGCAGCTTACTGACTGAGAACACTGAAGCTTTCTTT. The full variable domain, its missing parts supplied by reference TRBV5-1 and TRBJ1-1, is KAGVTQTPRYLIKTRGQQVTLSCSPISGHRSVSWYQQTPGQGLQFLFEYFSETQRNKGNFPGRFSGRQFSNSRSEMNVSTLELGDSALYLCASSLLTENTEAFFGQGTRLTVV.

V is TRBV4-2 and J is TRBJ1-3; no clear D. Deletions cut 0 bases from V and 3 bases from J, with 9 bases between. CDR3 length: 15 residues. The germline V gene encodes CDR1 LGHNA and CDR2 YNFKEQ. The CDR3 DNA reads as TGTGCCAGCAGCCAAGAATGGTTAAGTGGAAACACCATATATTTT. It specifies CASSQEWLSGNTIYF.

In its sample, this clone was seen once. The J gene is TRBJ2-7, the V gene TRBV29-1; the D is unclear. This CDR3 region has 12 residues. CDR1 is SQVTM, CDR2 ANQGSEA, per germline. Between the trimmed V and J ends, which lost 3 bases and 5 bases, there was a span of 11 bases. Here the CDR3 reads CSVDLGRNEQYF. DNA for the CDR3: TGCAGCGTTGATCTCGGAAGGAACGAGCAGTACTTC.

The J gene is TRBJ1-1, the V gene TRBV6-1; D not certain. Trimming shortened V by 8 bases and J by 2 bases, and 12 bases separated the two germline ends. Germline values: CDR1 MNHNS, CDR2 SASEGT. The length of the CDR3 is 13 residues. CDR3 residues: CASGNAGNTEAFF. CDR3 bases: TGTGCCAGCGGGAATGCAGGAAACACTGAAGCTTTCTTT.

This rearrangement joins TRBV15 to TRBJ2-3; D ambiguous. Looked up from germline, CDR1 is LNHNV and CDR2 is YYDKDF (reference sequence). Trimming stripped 1 base from V and 0 bases from J, with 8 bases between. The CDR3 runs 15 residues. The CDR3 loop reads CATSRVVTSTDTQYF. The CDR3 coding sequence is TGTGCCACCAGCAGAGTAGTAACAAGCACAGATACGCAGTATTTT.

V usage is TRBV7-6 and J usage is TRBJ2-7; 11 bases map to TRBD2. The CDR3 covers 16 residues. J gave up 2 bases and V 2 bases, and 5 bases lay outside the gene matches. Germline assignment: CDR1 SGHVS and CDR2 FNYEAQ. The CDR3 reads CASSLNSGGATYEQYF. The CDR3 DNA reads TGTGCCAGCAGCTTAAATAGCGGGGGGGCCACCTACGAGCAGTACTTC.

The chain carries TRBV10-3 and TRBJ1-3, with D uncertain. Germline V gene lookup returns CDR1 ENHRY and CDR2 SYGVKD. Trimming shortened V by 0 bases and J by 4 bases, and 4 bases separated the two germline ends. The CDR3 contains 13 residues. The CDR3 sequence: CAISESMGNTIYF. The CDR3 nucleotides are TGTGCCATCAGTGAGTCTATGGGAAACACCATATATTTT.

The chain joins TRBV4-2 to TRBJ1-2, with TRBD1 identical over 9 bases. CDR3 length equals 16 residues. Germline trimming cut 0 bases from V and 4 bases from J; bases unmatched to any gene: 6. Germline CDR1 is LGHNA and CDR2 is YNFKEQ. The DNA of the CDR3 is TGTGCCAGCAGCCAAGAGGGACAGGGTCCCTCCTATGGCTACACCTTC. Translated, it gives CASSQEGQGPSYGYTF.

The chain employs TRBV5-6 and TRBJ1-1; D remains ambiguous. V lost 0 bases and J lost 3, with 9 bases in between. The CDR3 is 14 amino acids. Germline CDR1 is SGHDT and CDR2 is YYEEEE. The CDR3 bases are TGTGCCAGCAGCTTGGAGGGTAGGGACACTGAAGCTTTCTTT. This encodes CASSLEGRDTEAFF. Full variable domain (rest looked up from reference TRBV5-6 and TRBJ1-1): DAGVTQSPTHLIKTRGQQVTLRCSPKSGHDTVSWYQQALGQGPQFIFQYYEEEERQRGNFPDRFSGHQFPNYSSELNVNALLLGDSALYLCASSLEGRDTEAFFGQGTRLTVV.

The chain uses TRBV5-6 and TRBJ2-7; 7 bases align to TRBD2. Germline V gene sequence: CDR1 SGHDT, CDR2 YYEEEE. CDR3 length equals 13 residues. With 2 bases clipped from V and 3 bases from J, the junction kept 2 bases outside the gene matches. CDR3 bases: TGTGCCAGCAGCTTTCCGGGGGGCTACGAGCAGTACTTC. The encoded protein is CASSFPGGYEQYF. Combining the CDR3 with reference TRBV5-6 and TRBJ2-7 gives the whole variable domain DAGVTQSPTHLIKTRGQQVTLRCSPKSGHDTVSWYQQALGQGPQFIFQYYEEEERQRGNFPDRFSGHQFPNYSSELNVNALLLGDSALYLCASSFPGGYEQYFGPGTRLTVT.

The chain couples TRBV6-5 to TRBJ2-1; D not resolved. Per the germline V gene, CDR1 is MNHEY and CDR2 is SVGAGI. V shed 2 bases and J shed 5 bases, with 1 base lying between them. The CDR3 loop spans 11 amino acids. CDR3: CASSYNNEQFF. The CDR3 DNA follows: TGTGCCAGCAGTTACAACAATGAGCAGTTCTTC.